Below, 9 T cell receptor beta chains from the same sample are listed, as sequenced in a study of cytomegalovirus exposure and HLA in healthy donors. The PCR made use of 60 Vbeta and 13 Jbeta primers. Measured with immunoSEQ multiplex PCR; TCRdb has only the in-frame clones, and not every one. The table has about 190,000 clones, 75% to 90% seen once; the top ten hold 1% to 1.5%. Sequencing was performed on PBMCs. These receptors were obtained from a man aged 30 to 45 in good health and CMV-seronegative.

V is TRBV4-2 and J is TRBJ1-2; 9 nucleotides match TRBD1. Per germline, CDR1 LGHNA and CDR2 YNFKEQ. The CDR3 consists of 15 residues. V dropped 2 bases and J dropped 6; count of bases not matched to a gene: 7. The CDR3 region is CASSQTGGSQDGYTF. In DNA, the CDR3 is TGTGCCAGCAGCCAAACAGGGGGCTCACAAGATGGCTACACCTTC.

The chain joins TRBV6-5 to TRBJ2-7; 8 nucleotides match TRBD1. CDR3 length: 13 amino acids. Looked up from germline, CDR1 is MNHEY and CDR2 is SVGAGI. The trim removed 5 bases at V and 5 bases at J, leaving 5 bases unmatched. The CDR3 nucleotides read TGTGCCAGCAGTGACAGGGGAATAGACGAGCAGTACTTC. This sequence encodes CASSDRGIDEQYF.

The gene calls are TRBV14 and TRBJ2-1, with D unclear. The CDR3 loop spans 16 amino acids. V lost 1 base and J 1 base, leaving 11 bases between the germline ends. Germline V gene lookup returns CDR1 SGHDN and CDR2 FVKESK. CDR3 nucleotide sequence: TGTGCCAGCAGCCAAGCAGTCACAGATTCCTACAATGAGCAGTTCTTC. It codes for CASSQAVTDSYNEQFF.

Worth noting for this clone: A junction end diverges from the germline sequence, so it may reflect a read error. The gene calls are TRBV10-3 and TRBJ2-4; 7 nucleotides match TRBD1. The germline V gene encodes CDR1 ENHRY and CDR2 SYGVKD. This CDR3 is 15 amino acids long. The chain's CDR3 is CAISQRGGSQNSQYF. CDR3 in DNA: TGTGCCATCAGCCAGAGAGGGGGCTCCCAAAACAGTCAGTACTTC.

The chain uses TRBV28 and TRBJ2-7, with 8 bases identical to TRBD2. The V segment lost 2 bases and the J segment 0 bases; nucleotides outside the gene matches: 0. Germline V gives CDR1 MDHEN, CDR2 SYDVKM. The CDR3 loop spans 14 amino acids. In nucleotides, the CDR3 is TGTGCCAGCAGTTTAGCGGGGGGCTCCTACGAGCAGTACTTC. Translation: CASSLAGGSYEQYF. Looking up the rest from reference TRBV28 and TRBJ2-7 gives the full variable domain: DVKVTQSSRYLVKRTGEKVFLECVQDMDHENMFWYRQDPGLGLRLIYFSYDVKMKEKGDIPEGYSVSREKKERFSLILESASTNQTSMYLCASSLAGGSYEQYFGPGTRLTVT.

V is TRBV2 and J is TRBJ1-1, with TRBD1 matching 9 bases. The CDR3 has 16 residues. Germline V gene data show CDR1 as SNHLY and CDR2 as FYNNEI. The V gene end was trimmed by 5 bases and the J gene end by 5 bases; junction bases not matched to a gene: 12. In nucleotides, the CDR3 is TGTGCCAGCAGTTTAACCTCCTCAGGACAGGGGACTGAAGCTTTCTTT. Translating it yields CASSLTSSGQGTEAFF. The complete variable domain, with remaining parts taken from reference TRBV2 and TRBJ1-1, reads EPEVTQTPSHQVTQMGQEVILRCVPISNHLYFYWYRQILGQKVEFLVSFYNNEISEKSEIFDDQFSVERPDGSNFTLKIRSTKLEDSAMYFCASSLTSSGQGTEAFFGQGTRLTVV.

In regard to this clone: One end of the junction fails to match germline, which may point to a read error. V gene TRBV28 combines with J gene TRBJ1-2; a possible D gene is TRBD1 (6 bases). Germline CDR1 reads MDHEN; CDR2 reads SYDVKM. The CDR3 is 17 residues long. The CDR3 DNA reads as TGTGCCAGCAGTTCCCCTAGATGGGGGCCCGCTAACTGTGGCTACACCTTC. Amino acid sequence: CASSSPRWGPANCGYTF.

This clone occurred once. The chain couples TRBV2 to TRBJ1-3, with D possibly matching TRBD1 (6 bases). The V and J ends lost 8 bases and 7 bases respectively, with 24 bases between them. Germline V gene sequence: CDR1 SNHLY, CDR2 FYNNEI. The CDR3 is 16 amino acids. DNA of the CDR3: TGTGCCAGCCGGCCCACCCCCATGGGGGCTAGGAACACCATATATTTT. Protein: CASRPTPMGARNTIYF.

The chain links TRBV5-1 to TRBJ2-3, with a tentative D call TRBD2 (5 bases). The CDR3 length is 15 residues. Trimming left V 5 bases short and J 3 bases short, with 16 bases between. Germline CDR1 and CDR2: SGHRS and YFSETQ. CDR3 loop: CASRPWLTGTDTQYF. The CDR3 coding sequence is TGCGCCAGCAGACCTTGGCTCACGGGGACAGATACGCAGTATTTT.